This TCR beta chain originates from a study of T cells after yellow fever vaccination. The junction had 8 bases not matched to a gene; V was cut back by 4 bases and J by 5 bases. The CDR3 runs 14 residues. Germline V lookup: CDR1 SGHNT, CDR2 YYREEE (reference sequence). In this sample, this clonotype turned up a few times. Its antigen is not identified. TCRdb re-analysed the 5' RACE reads in MiXCR, keeping a single row per CDR3 protein. The sample lists roughly 310,000 distinct CDR3 sequences, around 3.9% occurring once. Study results and caveats: Post-booster samples contained most primary-vaccination clones (approximately 96% CD4, roughly 88% CD8).

The material was PBMCs, obtained on the day of the yellow fever booster vaccination. The V call is TRBV5-4, the J call TRBJ2-7; 8 bases align to TRBD1. This TCR was sampled from a man younger than 35 who received the YFV17D yellow fever vaccine. Here the CDR3 reads CASSRPDRDHEQYF. Here the CDR3 DNA reads TGTGCCAGCAGCAGACCGGACAGGGACCACGAGCAGTACTTC.